The table lists the clone carrying this T cell receptor (beta chain) with a few counts. What it binds is not known. The data derive from a study of cytomegalovirus exposure and HLA in healthy donors. Whole-study findings and limits: Common viral pathogens were later found to be apparently linked to several of the most significant clusters. It was taken for granted in presence/absence analyses that sequencing depth across donors was roughly uniform.

Primers for the PCR totalled 60 Vbeta and 13 Jbeta. As originally analysed: Roughly 11 million shared chains were among some 80 million unique TCR beta chains counted in a later analysis. Clones were read by immunoSEQ multiplex PCR, and TCRdb kept only the in-frame ones, dropping some. V and J calls and clone size are those listed in that table; D and trimming were worked out from the DNA. Counted here are some 200,000 clones, 80% occurring once; the ten biggest clones make up 0.5% to 0.8%. The V and J ends lost 6 bases and 2 bases, in that order; junction bases with no gene match: 9. The CDR3 has 15 amino acids. Germline loops: CDR1 MDHEN, CDR2 SYDVKM.

The TCR originated in a boy aged 5-17 years in good health and CMV-seronegative. The sample consisted of PBMCs. The V and J genes are TRBV28 and TRBJ2-7; 8 bases align to TRBD2. The CDR3 sequence is CASRELAAKTYEQYF. The CDR3 DNA is TGTGCCAGCAGGGAACTAGCGGCAAAGACCTACGAGCAGTACTTC.